The 27 T cell receptor beta chains given below trace back to one sample, sequenced in a study of blood T cell repertoires in COVID-19. Assay: immunoSEQ multiplex PCR; the TCRdb copy retains only in-frame clones and omits some. Altogether some 120,000 clones are present, 85% to 90% being singletons, with the ten largest covering around 30%. The sample consisted of peripheral blood. These receptors came from a man aged 65 to 79 with active or convalescent COVID-19.

CDR3 bases: TGTGCCAGCGCTAGCGGGAGCTCCTACAATGAGCAGTTCTTC. Protein: CASASGSSYNEQFF. This chain connects TRBV27 to TRBJ2-1; the match to TRBD2 covers 10 bases. Germline assignment: CDR1 MNHEY and CDR2 SMNVEV (reference sequence). The J segment lost 0 bases and the V segment lost 8 bases, leaving 1 base of the junction unmatched. This CDR3 has 14 amino acids.

The V gene is TRBV28, the J gene TRBJ1-2, with TRBD1 matching over 7 bases. V gave up 6 bases and J gave up 3 bases; unmatched junction bases: 7. This CDR3 spans 14 amino acids. CDR1 and CDR2 (germline): MDHEN, SYDVKM. CDR3: CASSLQGSYYGYTF. The CDR3 coding sequence is TGTGCCAGCAGCCTACAGGGGTCTTACTATGGCTACACCTTC.

This chain connects TRBV14 to TRBJ2-3; 12 nucleotides match TRBD2. There are 18 residues in the CDR3. CDR1 and CDR2 from the germline V gene are SGHDN and FVKESK. V dropped 3 bases and J dropped 2; count of bases not matched to a gene: 9. This chain's CDR3 is CASSQGLAGPSLTDTQYF. The CDR3 DNA sequence: TGTGCCAGCAGCCAGGGACTAGCGGGCCCATCCCTCACAGATACGCAGTATTTT.

This chain joins TRBV19 and TRBJ1-4; a weak D match, TRBD1 (5 bases). V lost 3 bases, J lost 8 bases, and 16 bases lay in between. The CDR3 covers 15 residues. Looked up from germline, CDR1 is LNHDA and CDR2 is SQIVND (reference sequence). The DNA for the CDR3 is TGTGCCAGTAGTATCACAGGTGTCTCGCGGGAAAAACTGTTTTTT. Its protein product is CASSITGVSREKLFF.

The genes are TRBV4-1 and TRBJ2-7, with a weak D call TRBD1 (6 bases). Trimming removed 1 base from V and 1 base from J, with 8 bases in between. The CDR3 is 14 amino acids. Germline loops: CDR1 MGHRA, CDR2 YSYEKL. The CDR3 coding sequence is TGCGCCAGCAGCCAAGGGGACACTTCCTACGAGCAGTACTTC. Translated: CASSQGDTSYEQYF.

This clone was counted between two and nine times. The rearrangement links TRBV7-2 to TRBJ2-7; 8 bases fit TRBD2. V lost 7 bases to trimming and J lost 6 bases; unmatched junction nucleotides: 11. The CDR3 length is 14 residues. CDR1 is SGHTA, CDR2 FQGNSA, per germline. This CDR3 reads CASTGGPPPLEQYF. In DNA, the CDR3 is TGTGCCAGCACGGGAGGGCCTCCCCCTCTCGAGCAGTACTTC.

This clone turned up a few times. The chain has TRBV19 and TRBJ1-2, with 7 nucleotides matching TRBD1. J gave up 5 bases and V 1 base, and 1 base lay outside the gene matches. Germline V gene sequence: CDR1 LNHDA, CDR2 SQIVND (reference sequence). The CDR3 runs 13 residues. The CDR3 nucleotides are TGTGCCAGTAGTATAGGGGACAGTTATGGCTACACCTTC. This sequence encodes CASSIGDSYGYTF.

This chain connects TRBV2 to TRBJ1-6; D unclear. Trimming stripped 7 bases from V and 5 bases from J, with 18 bases between. The CDR3 extends over 16 amino acids. Germline CDR1 SNHLY, CDR2 FYNNEI. This chain's CDR3 is CASTGLYGINNSPLHF. The CDR3 coding sequence is TGTGCCAGCACAGGTCTCTACGGGATAAATAATTCACCCCTCCACTTT.

V gene TRBV18 combines with J gene TRBJ1-2, with TRBD1 matching over 7 bases. The germline V gene has CDR1 KGHSH and CDR2 LQKENI. CDR3 size: 14 residues. The V and J ends lost 3 bases and 7 bases, in that order; junction bases with no gene match: 8. This CDR3 is CASSPPTGSSGYTF. The CDR3 region has the DNA TGTGCCAGCTCACCCCCGACAGGGTCTAGTGGCTACACCTTC.

The chain employs TRBV27 and TRBJ1-1, with unresolved D. Trimming removed 2 bases from V and 7 bases from J, with 11 bases in between. The CDR3 runs to 13 residues. Germline values: CDR1 MNHEY, CDR2 SMNVEV (reference sequence). Written as DNA, the CDR3 is TGTGCCAGCAGTTTAAGGGAGGAGCTTGAAGCTTTCTTT. Translating gives CASSLREELEAFF.

V gene TRBV19 combines with J gene TRBJ1-2, with D hard to call. The germline gives CDR1 LNHDA, CDR2 SQIVND (reference sequence). Trimming pared 5 bases from V and 0 bases from J, leaving 19 bases between. The CDR3 is made up of 17 amino acids. CDR3: CASSAPPRESTNYGYTF. Here the CDR3 DNA reads TGTGCCAGTAGTGCCCCCCCACGGGAGTCCACTAACTATGGCTACACCTTC.

The CDR3 sequence: CASGPRRGSGGNQPQHF. CDR3 coding DNA: TGTGCCAGCGGCCCCAGGCGCGGGTCGGGCGGCAATCAGCCCCAGCATTTT. The chain recombines TRBV6-2 or TRBV6-3 with TRBJ1-5; D gene ambiguous. Germline-derived CDR1 and CDR2 are MNHEY and SVGEGT. The CDR3 is made up of 17 amino acids. The V gene lost 8 bases and the J gene lost 2 bases, with 22 bases spanning the gap.

The rearrangement links TRBV6-5 to TRBJ2-5, with 8 bases lining up with TRBD1. Germline V gene data show CDR1 as MNHEY and CDR2 as SVGAGI. Unmatched junction bases numbered 9, after V lost 6 bases and J lost 3 bases. The CDR3 has 15 amino acids. Written as DNA, the CDR3 is TGTGCCAGCAGCCCCCCGACAGGGGCAAAAGAGACCCAGTACTTC. Its translation is CASSPPTGAKETQYF.

V and J are TRBV7-8 and TRBJ2-5, with D maybe TRBD2 (6 bases). Germline CDR1 and CDR2: SGHVS and FQNEAQ. V lost 5 bases and J lost 1, with 14 bases in between. The CDR3 totals 15 residues. This chain's CDR3 is CASSHSAGLQETQYF. Written as DNA, the CDR3 is TGTGCCAGCAGCCACTCAGCGGGCCTCCAAGAGACCCAGTACTTC.

This clone came up a few times. The rearrangement links TRBV7-9 to TRBJ1-1, with TRBD1 matching over 7 bases. J lost 2 bases, V lost 6 bases, and 6 bases had no gene match. Germline loops: CDR1 SEHNR, CDR2 FQNEAQ (reference sequence). This CDR3 spans 14 amino acids. CDR3 bases: TGTGCCAGCAGGGGGGGACAGATTAACACTGAAGCTTTCTTT. It yields the protein CASRGGQINTEAFF.

As concerns this clone: In the same sample, other DNA sequences code for this CDR3. The chain has TRBV28 and TRBJ2-7; TRBD1 matches at 7 bases. The germline gives CDR1 MDHEN, CDR2 SYDVKM. The CDR3 has 13 residues. Trimming at V came to 6 bases and at J to 1 base, leaving 3 bases not matched to a gene. DNA of the CDR3: TGTGCCAGCAGACCGACAGGGTCCTACGAGCAGTACTTC. Translated, it gives CASRPTGSYEQYF.

This clone was seen just once. V gene TRBV28 combines with J gene TRBJ1-3; a weak D match, TRBD1 (5 bases). The CDR3 is made up of 14 amino acids. Trimming took off 6 bases at V and 0 bases at J, with 9 bases between the two ends. Germline V gene sequence: CDR1 MDHEN, CDR2 SYDVKM. The CDR3 DNA is TGTGCCAGCAGGCAGGGTTTCTCTGGAAACACCATATATTTT. It codes for CASRQGFSGNTIYF.

This clone has just one count. The chain is built from TRBV5-1 and TRBJ1-2; weak D call: TRBD1 (6 bases). Germline V gives CDR1 SGHRS, CDR2 YFSETQ. This CDR3 contains 14 residues. Between the trimmed V and J ends, which lost 0 bases and 8 bases, there was a span of 14 bases. This chain's CDR3 is CASSLAVTGHGYTF. In nucleotides, the CDR3 is TGCGCCAGCAGCTTGGCCGTCACAGGGCACGGCTACACCTTC.

The chain joins TRBV7-9 to TRBJ1-1; 8 nucleotides agree with TRBD1. CDR1 SEHNR and CDR2 FQNEAQ come from the germline V gene (reference sequence). V lost 1 base and J lost 2; bases outside the gene matches: 6. The CDR3 spans 16 residues. CDR3 loop: CASSLGQGAGNTEAFF. As DNA, the CDR3 is TGTGCCAGCAGCTTAGGCCAGGGGGCAGGTAACACTGAAGCTTTCTTT.

The table lists this clone with a few counts. This chain joins TRBV19 and TRBJ1-5; 8 bases match TRBD1. The CDR3 is 15 residues long. Trimming took 7 bases from V and 1 from J; bases not matched to a gene: 6. Germline V gene data show CDR1 as LNHDA and CDR2 as SQIVND (reference sequence). CDR3 in amino acids: CASTLQGGSNQPQHF. CDR3 sequence (DNA): TGTGCCAGTACTCTACAGGGGGGGAGCAATCAGCCCCAGCATTTT.

The V and J genes are TRBV7-9 and TRBJ2-3; D gene unclear. The V and J ends lost 1 base and 3 bases respectively, with 14 bases between them. This CDR3 contains 16 residues. The germline V gene has CDR1 SEHNR and CDR2 FQNEAQ (reference sequence). This CDR3 reads CASSLGASFRTDTQYF. The DNA of the CDR3 is TGTGCCAGCAGCTTAGGGGCCAGTTTTAGGACAGATACGCAGTATTTT.

The V and J genes are TRBV2 and TRBJ2-7, with D possibly matching TRBD1 (6 bases). Germline-derived CDR1 and CDR2 are SNHLY and FYNNEI. The length of the CDR3 is 14 residues. V lost 5 bases, J lost 0 bases, and 11 bases lay in between. In DNA form, the CDR3 reads TGTGCCAGCAGTCCCGACAGGAGCTCCTACGAGCAGTACTTC. Protein product: CASSPDRSSYEQYF.

The chain has TRBV2 and TRBJ2-7, with 8 bases fitting TRBD1. The trim removed 8 bases at V and 2 bases at J, leaving 5 bases unmatched. CDR3 size: 13 residues. Germline values: CDR1 SNHLY, CDR2 FYNNEI. The CDR3 loop is CASGGTGAYEQYF. CDR3 nucleotides: TGTGCCAGCGGAGGGACAGGTGCCTACGAGCAGTACTTC. Full variable domain (outside the CDR3, taken from reference TRBV2 and TRBJ2-7): EPEVTQTPSHQVTQMGQEVILRCVPISNHLYFYWYRQILGQKVEFLVSFYNNEISEKSEIFDDQFSVERPDGSNFTLKIRSTKLEDSAMYFCASGGTGAYEQYFGPGTRLTVT.

V gene TRBV28 combines with J gene TRBJ2-7; TRBD1 agrees at 7 bases. This CDR3 comprises 13 residues. V was clipped by 6 bases and J by 6 bases; unmatched bases: 8. Germline V CDR1 and CDR2: MDHEN, SYDVKM. The CDR3 coding sequence is TGTGCCAGCAGCCGACAGGGCCTTGGCGAGCAGTACTTC. Protein: CASSRQGLGEQYF.

The chain carries TRBV5-1 and TRBJ2-7, with D tentatively TRBD2 (6 bases). This CDR3 has 15 residues. Between the trimmed V and J ends, which lost 1 base and 7 bases, there was a span of 18 bases. Germline V gives CDR1 SGHRS, CDR2 YFSETQ. The CDR3: CASSLYGGTYEEQYF. The DNA for the CDR3 is TGCGCCAGCAGCTTGTATGGCGGGACGTACGAAGAGCAGTACTTC.

The CDR3 DNA reads TGTGCCAGCAGCTTCGGCAGGGGGAGCAATGAGCAGTTCTTC. Amino acid sequence: CASSFGRGSNEQFF. The rearrangement links TRBV11-3 to TRBJ2-1; 7 nucleotides line up with TRBD1. CDR3 length: 14 amino acids. J was trimmed by 6 bases and V by 3 bases; bases with no gene match: 5. Germline V gene sequence: CDR1 SGHNT, CDR2 YENEEA.

The gene calls are TRBV6-4 and TRBJ2-3; D unresolved. The CDR3 sequence is 15 residues long. Trimming took 5 bases from V and 3 from J, leaving 15 bases between them. Per the germline V gene, CDR1 is MRHNA and CDR2 is SNTAGT. The CDR3 coding sequence is TGTGCCAGCAGTCTAGAAGCGTTTAATACAGATACGCAGTATTTT. This gives the protein CASSLEAFNTDTQYF.